Described below is a single TCR beta chain sequence and its context. Its antigen has not been determined. Per-base qualities were not stored, and no clone one base away is much larger. The data originate from a study of T cells in Graves' hyperthyroidism and ophthalmopathy (dated by TCRdb to the late 2010s). Regarding the complete study: Peripheral blood samples were taken at the time of initial diagnosis, prior to any treatment. Thyroid tissue and blood T-cell repertoires from roughly six Graves' hyperthyroidism patients were also compared in the study. Prospective prediction of ophthalmopathy was tested in an independent validation cohort of 18 to 20 hyperthyroidism patients and 15 to 17 patients who later progressed to ophthalmopathy. A discovery cohort of 95 to 100 patients, about 43 with Graves' ophthalmopathy and under 60 with stable Graves' hyperthyroidism, was used to find distinguishing TCR V-J signatures. The approximately 100 discovery patients were divided at random into training and test sets in a 7:3 ratio. TCR Vbeta CDR3 sequencing of approximately 140 peripheral blood samples (approximately 44 ophthalmopathy, some 75 hyperthyroidism and approximately 17 progressor patients) is reported in the paper. Following sampling, methimazole starting at 30 mg daily was given to hyperthyroidism patients, and high-dose intravenous methylprednisolone was given to ophthalmopathy patients.

Ophthalmopathy patients had moderately to severely active disease, Clinical Activity Score of at least 3, NOSPECS grade of at least 4, and duration under 3 months. Exclusion was applied to patients with uncontrolled infections, other autoimmune diseases, pregnancy or lactation. Clinical symptoms, serum thyroxine and TRAb, thyroid ultrasound, and orbital computed tomography formed the basis for the diagnoses. PBMCs were isolated from more than 8 ml of fresh peripheral blood by Ficoll-Paque density gradient centrifugation. Total RNA was extracted using Trizol reagent, and RNA quality was assessed on an Agilent 2100 Bioanalyzer. The TCR beta CDR3 regions were amplified from the RNA transcripts. The TCR CDR3 was subjected to a first round of RT-PCR using the HTBI primer set and the Qiagen OneStep RT-PCR kit. Libraries were constructed in a second round of multiplex PCR, after which size selection and purification were performed. Sequencing of the libraries was done on an Illumina HiSeq2000 using paired-end 100 bp reads. In the source study's methods: Raw data were processed with SOAPnuke, discarding reads with adapters, uncalled bases, mean Phred below 15, or no exact constant-primer or identifier match. COPE v1.2.5 was used to merge the high-quality paired reads, and each unique nucleotide sequence was defined as a clonotype. Clonotypes were aligned to IMGT TRBV, TRBD and TRBJ reference segments using MiTCR v1.1. The analysis was restricted to V-J combinations with a frequency above 0.0001, which together covered over 99% of the repertoires. The TCS score was defined as F50 (clonal expansion) divided by E x V (chaos), with BLOSUM62-based TCRdist calculated between CDR3 peptides within each V-J. Welch's t-statistics and random forest reduced approximately 520 V-J features to some 14, which were used in a naive Bayes classifier (R e1071). TCRdb reworked the public reads: Q25 trimming with fastp, MiXCR clone assembly, productive beta chains retained. Rows are combined by CDR3 protein, so each entry shows the most common genes and DNA. For this entry, the V and J calls and clone size follow TCRdb and not the study's own pipeline. Counted in this sample were over 300,000 distinct CDR3 sequences; roughly 15% of them appeared once. 30% to 35% of the sample goes to the ten largest clones.

The trim is 5 bases for V and 4 bases for J, with a gap of 11 bases between the germline ends. CDR1 and CDR2 are drawn from the germline V gene (reference sequence): SEHNR, FQNEAQ. The cysteine opens and the phenylalanine closes a CDR3 of 13 amino acids. Solely the CDR3 DNA is kept, with 39 bases framed from the first base. Broad study findings and their caveats: A model built on a 13 V-J signature distinguished ophthalmopathy from stable hyperthyroidism, reaching 85% to 90% sensitivity and about 81% specificity in cross-validation and 80%/75% in testing. In validation, the model predicted progression to ophthalmopathy a median of approximately 6.3 months before onset, with about 70% sensitivity and nearly 75% specificity. Blood samples also contained most of the expanded thyroid clonotypes (frequency above 0.001), which suggests that blood repertoires may reflect thyroid immune responses. Sample size was not statistically predetermined, and investigators were not blinded to group allocation.

Recombination joined TRBV7-9 with TRBJ2-5; TRBD1 is possibly the D segment (6 matching bases). The sample was blood. The clonotype comes from a woman aged 40 to 50 with Graves' ophthalmopathy. The DNA sequence is TGTGCCAGCAGCCCTTTGGGGGCAGAGACCCAGTACTTC. This sequence encodes CASSPLGAETQYF.